This T cell receptor (beta chain) comes out of a study of blood T cell repertoires in COVID-19 (dated by TCRdb to the early 2020s). At the level of the whole study: Samples covering the acute and convalescent phases of COVID-19 were provided by collaborators in the United States, Italy and Spain. Deeply sampled blood TCRbeta repertoires from subjects exposed to, actively infected with, or recovered from COVID-19 were included in the dataset. The prospective study material was composed of cDNA or gDNA derived from T cells, B-cell-depleted T cells, or PBMCs. The repertoires were made available in a free public database intended to serve as a resource for research on the immune response to SARS-CoV-2. Samples were obtained from the ongoing ImmuneRACE study (first 160 participants) and from about 1,300 subjects provided by 6 global collaborators. Nearly every sample came with metadata listing a de-identified subject ID, COVID-19 status, age in years and sex. Where HLA class I and class II types were available, the types were taken from metadata supplied by the sample provider, not from assay-based typing. Summary of the overall study and its limitations: The quantity of clinical and demographic metadata differed by source and by participant and was supplied without curation.

The CDR3, cysteine through phenylalanine, is 15 amino acids long. Just the 45-base CDR3 DNA is kept, in frame starting at base 1. Germline trimming amounts to 8 bases on V and 0 bases on J, with 10 as the count of junction bases outside the gene matches. The immunoSEQ Assay, a bias-controlled multiplex PCR, was used to amplify TCRbeta CDR3 regions from genomic DNA. The study's own analysis went as follows. Nucleated cell counts per sample were estimated from amplification of reference gene primers within the assay. Sequence reads were collapsed and filtered to measure the absolute abundance of every unique TCRbeta CDR3 rearrangement. Productive Simpson clonality was computed per sample as the square root of Simpson's diversity index over productive rearrangements. TCRdb took this table from immuneACCESS and kept in-frame rearrangements with V and J called. Such tables lack part of the clones; where checked against another copy, unresolved V genes explain under half of the gap, and the rest is unexplained. Clone size and the V and J calls come from that table; the DNA yielded D and trimming. Recorded for this sample are 45,000 to 65,000 clones; about nine tenths of them occurred a single time. The biggest ten clones account for 8.5% to 10% of the sample.

There are a few counts of this clone. No antigen is known for it. No quality values exist for individual bases; no much larger clone is one base distant. Whole blood was collected in K2EDTA tubes by collaborating institutions according to the institutions' own protocols. Collaborator samples were shipped for TCRbeta analysis as frozen whole blood, isolated PBMCs, or DNA extracted from either sample type. The chain joins TRBV23-1 to TRBJ2-7, with 7 bases aligning to TRBD1. TRBV23-1 is identified as an open reading frame with a role that is uncertain. The sequenced sample was peripheral blood. The sequence was obtained from a human donor in a cohort sampled during active COVID-19. The CDR3 protein: CASHRGGPYSYEQYF. The nucleotide sequence is TGCGCCAGCCACAGAGGGGGCCCCTACTCCTACGAGCAGTACTTC.